This TCR beta chain derives from a study of response to subunit inactivated influenza vaccine. Study-wide findings and caveats: Authors suggested each seasonal flu vaccination may recruit only limited numbers of new T cells.

Using its own MiXCR run on the RT-PCR reads, TCRdb lists one record per CDR3 protein. The sample consists of some 500,000 distinct CDR3 sequences, 16% of them appearing once. Trimming removed 4 bases at V and 5 bases at J, with 7 bases between. The CDR3 has 12 residues. CDR1 is LNHDA and CDR2 is SQIVND in the germline V gene (reference sequence). This clonotype was counted a few times. Its target is not known. The receptor comes from a man aged 45 to 70 who received an inactivated influenza vaccine. J is TRBJ2-3 and V is TRBV19; weak D call: TRBD1 (5 bases). The sample here was CD4+ T cells sorted from PBMCs, taken around 25 months after vaccination. CDR3 bases: TGTGCCAGTAGTACAGGGATAGATACGCAGTATTTT. It yields the protein CASSTGIDTQYF.